The subject of this entry is one TCR beta chain. Its target is unknown. This record belongs to a study of shared clonotypes between healthy human individuals. Study as a whole: A couple of female and a few male donors aged 18 to 49 were enrolled. Overall study findings and caveats: A handful of donors showed sharing of approximately 5% of naive CD4 clonotypes. Some clonotypes were shared by all four sorted-subset donors, while others were not shared. The non-shared ones had lower generation probabilities than the shared ones.

Cells designated naive CD8 were CD45RO-negative and were positively selected for CCR7, with terminally differentiated effector memory CD45RA+ cells excluded. Germline V gene data show CDR1 as MNHEY and CDR2 as SVGAGI. The CDR3 extends over 15 amino acids. The ends were cut back, 0 bases at V and 4 bases at J, with 12 bases in the middle. Splitting of each subset's genomic DNA was done evenly across several immunoSEQ plates. Repertoires were generated with immunoSEQ multiplex PCR, while TCRdb's copy carries only in-frame clones and drops some. Of around 2,100,000 clones in the sample, about 95% were seen once.

What was sequenced was naive CD8+ T cells sorted from blood. The clonotype was recovered from a man between 18 and 35 years old in good health. J is TRBJ2-5 and V is TRBV6-5, with D hard to call. CDR3 DNA sequence: TGTGCCAGCAGTTACTCGATAGACGGTACAGAGACCCAGTACTTC. Its protein is CASSYSIDGTETQYF.